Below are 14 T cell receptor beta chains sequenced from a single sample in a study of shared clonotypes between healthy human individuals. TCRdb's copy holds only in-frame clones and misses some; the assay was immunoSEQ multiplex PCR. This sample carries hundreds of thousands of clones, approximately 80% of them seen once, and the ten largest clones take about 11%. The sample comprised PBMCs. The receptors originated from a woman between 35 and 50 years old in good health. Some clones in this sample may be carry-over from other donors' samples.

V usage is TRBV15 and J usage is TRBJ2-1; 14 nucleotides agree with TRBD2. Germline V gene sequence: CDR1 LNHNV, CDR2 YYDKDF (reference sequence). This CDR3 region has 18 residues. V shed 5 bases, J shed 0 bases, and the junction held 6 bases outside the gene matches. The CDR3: CATSPGLAGVGSYNEQFF. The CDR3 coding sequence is TGTGCCACCAGCCCGGGACTAGCGGGAGTGGGCTCCTACAATGAGCAGTTCTTC.

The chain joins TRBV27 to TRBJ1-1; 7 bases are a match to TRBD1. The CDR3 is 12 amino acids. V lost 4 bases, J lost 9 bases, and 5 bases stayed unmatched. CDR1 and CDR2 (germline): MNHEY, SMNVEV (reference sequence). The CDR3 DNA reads TGTGCCAGCAGTTCTCACAGGGGCAAAGCTTTCTTT. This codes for CASSSHRGKAFF.

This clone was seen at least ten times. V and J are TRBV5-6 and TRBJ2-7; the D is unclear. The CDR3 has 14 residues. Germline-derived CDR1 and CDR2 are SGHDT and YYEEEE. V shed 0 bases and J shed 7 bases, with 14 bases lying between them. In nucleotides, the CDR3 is TGTGCCAGCAGCTTGGGGCGCGGTTTCGGGGAGCAGTACTTC. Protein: CASSLGRGFGEQYF.

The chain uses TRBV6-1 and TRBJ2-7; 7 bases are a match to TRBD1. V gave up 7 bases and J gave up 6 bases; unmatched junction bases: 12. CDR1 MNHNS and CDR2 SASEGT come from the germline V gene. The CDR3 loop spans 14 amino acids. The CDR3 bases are TGTGCCAGCAATACCGGGACAGATATCTCCGAGCAGTACTTC. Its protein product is CASNTGTDISEQYF.

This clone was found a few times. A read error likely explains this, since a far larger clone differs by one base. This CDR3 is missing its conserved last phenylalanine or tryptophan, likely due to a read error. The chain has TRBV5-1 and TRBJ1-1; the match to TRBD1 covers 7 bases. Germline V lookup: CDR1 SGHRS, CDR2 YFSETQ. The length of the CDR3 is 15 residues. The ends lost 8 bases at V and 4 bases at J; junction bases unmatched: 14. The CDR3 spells CASSGTESWSTEAFL. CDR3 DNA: TGCGCCAGTTCGGGGACAGAATCGTGGAGCACTGAAGCTTTCCTT.

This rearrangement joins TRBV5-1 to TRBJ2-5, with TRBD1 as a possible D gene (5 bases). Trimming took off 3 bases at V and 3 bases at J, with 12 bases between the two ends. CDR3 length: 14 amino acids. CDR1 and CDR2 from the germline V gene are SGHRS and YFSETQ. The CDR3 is CASSSGAAEETQYF. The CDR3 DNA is TGCGCCAGCAGCTCTGGGGCTGCAGAAGAGACCCAGTACTTC.

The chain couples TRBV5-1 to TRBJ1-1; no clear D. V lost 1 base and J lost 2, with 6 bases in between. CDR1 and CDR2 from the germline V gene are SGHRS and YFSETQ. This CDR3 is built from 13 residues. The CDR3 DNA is TGCGCCAGCAGCTTGTTGGGAAACACTGAAGCTTTCTTT. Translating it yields CASSLLGNTEAFF.

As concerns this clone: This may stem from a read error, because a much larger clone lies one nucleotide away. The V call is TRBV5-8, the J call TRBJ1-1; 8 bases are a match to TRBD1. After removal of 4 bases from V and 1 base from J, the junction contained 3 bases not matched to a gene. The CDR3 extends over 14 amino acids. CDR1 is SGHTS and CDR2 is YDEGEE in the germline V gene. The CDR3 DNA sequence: TGTGCCAGCAGCGCCGGGACAGGGAACACTGAAGCTTTCTTT. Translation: CASSAGTGNTEAFF.

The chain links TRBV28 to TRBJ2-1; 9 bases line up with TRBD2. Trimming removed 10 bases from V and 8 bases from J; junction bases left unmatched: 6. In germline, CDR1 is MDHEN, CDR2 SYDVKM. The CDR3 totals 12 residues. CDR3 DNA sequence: TGTGCCACCAGGCGGGAGGGCCATGAGCAGTTCTTC. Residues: CATRREGHEQFF. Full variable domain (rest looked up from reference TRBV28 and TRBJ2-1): DVKVTQSSRYLVKRTGEKVFLECVQDMDHENMFWYRQDPGLGLRLIYFSYDVKMKEKGDIPEGYSVSREKKERFSLILESASTNQTSMYLCATRREGHEQFFGPGTRLTVL.

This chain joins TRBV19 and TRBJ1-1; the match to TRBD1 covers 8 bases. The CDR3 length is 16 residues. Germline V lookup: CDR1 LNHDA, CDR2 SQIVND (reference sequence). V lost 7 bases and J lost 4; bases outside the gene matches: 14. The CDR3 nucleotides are TGTGCCAGTAAAACCATGGGGAGACAGGGGCTCACTGAAGCTTTCTTT. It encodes CASKTMGRQGLTEAFF.

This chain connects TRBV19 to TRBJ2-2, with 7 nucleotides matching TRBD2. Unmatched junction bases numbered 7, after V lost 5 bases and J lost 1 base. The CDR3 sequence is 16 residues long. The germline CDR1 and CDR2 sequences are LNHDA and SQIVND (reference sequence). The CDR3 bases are TGTGCCAGTAGTCCTCGGGGAGGGGAGAACACCGGGGAGCTGTTTTTT. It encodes CASSPRGGENTGELFF.

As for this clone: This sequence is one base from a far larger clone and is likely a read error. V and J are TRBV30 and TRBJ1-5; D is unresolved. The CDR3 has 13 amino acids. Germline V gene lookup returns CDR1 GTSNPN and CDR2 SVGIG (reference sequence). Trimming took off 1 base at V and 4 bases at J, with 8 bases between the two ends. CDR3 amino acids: CAWSEGGNQPQHF. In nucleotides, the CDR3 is TGTGCCTGGAGTGAAGGAGGGAATCAGCCCCAGCATTTT.

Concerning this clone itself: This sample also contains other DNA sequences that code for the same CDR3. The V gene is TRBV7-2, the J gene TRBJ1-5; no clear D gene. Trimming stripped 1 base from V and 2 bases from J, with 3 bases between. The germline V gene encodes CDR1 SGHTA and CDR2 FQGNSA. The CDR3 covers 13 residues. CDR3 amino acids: CASSLGRNQPQHF. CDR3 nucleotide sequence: TGTGCCAGCAGCTTAGGCCGCAATCAGCCCCAGCATTTT. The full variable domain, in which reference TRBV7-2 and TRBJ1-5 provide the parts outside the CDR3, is GAGVSQSPSNKVTEKGKDVELRCDPISGHTALYWYRQSLGQGLEFLIYFQGNSAPDKSGLPSDRFSAERTGGSVSTLTIQRTQQEDSAVYLCASSLGRNQPQHFGDGTRLSIL.

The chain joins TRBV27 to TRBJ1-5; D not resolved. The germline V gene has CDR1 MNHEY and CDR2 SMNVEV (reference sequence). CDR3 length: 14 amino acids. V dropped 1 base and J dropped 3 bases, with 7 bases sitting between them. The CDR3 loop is CASSLFQYNQPQHF. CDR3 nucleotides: TGTGCCAGCAGTTTATTCCAGTACAATCAGCCCCAGCATTTT.